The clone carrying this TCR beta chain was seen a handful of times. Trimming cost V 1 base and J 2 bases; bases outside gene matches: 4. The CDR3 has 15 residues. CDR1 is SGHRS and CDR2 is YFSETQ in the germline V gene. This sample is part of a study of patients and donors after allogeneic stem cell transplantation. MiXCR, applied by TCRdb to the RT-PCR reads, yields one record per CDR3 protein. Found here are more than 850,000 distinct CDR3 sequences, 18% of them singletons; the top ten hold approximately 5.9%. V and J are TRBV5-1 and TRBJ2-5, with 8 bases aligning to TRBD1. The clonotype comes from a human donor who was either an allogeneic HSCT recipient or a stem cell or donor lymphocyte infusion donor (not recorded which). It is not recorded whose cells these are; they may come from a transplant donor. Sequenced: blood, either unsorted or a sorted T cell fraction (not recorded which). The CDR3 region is CASSLRGTGQETQYF. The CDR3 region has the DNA TGCGCCAGCAGCTTGAGAGGGACAGGACAAGAGACCCAGTACTTC.